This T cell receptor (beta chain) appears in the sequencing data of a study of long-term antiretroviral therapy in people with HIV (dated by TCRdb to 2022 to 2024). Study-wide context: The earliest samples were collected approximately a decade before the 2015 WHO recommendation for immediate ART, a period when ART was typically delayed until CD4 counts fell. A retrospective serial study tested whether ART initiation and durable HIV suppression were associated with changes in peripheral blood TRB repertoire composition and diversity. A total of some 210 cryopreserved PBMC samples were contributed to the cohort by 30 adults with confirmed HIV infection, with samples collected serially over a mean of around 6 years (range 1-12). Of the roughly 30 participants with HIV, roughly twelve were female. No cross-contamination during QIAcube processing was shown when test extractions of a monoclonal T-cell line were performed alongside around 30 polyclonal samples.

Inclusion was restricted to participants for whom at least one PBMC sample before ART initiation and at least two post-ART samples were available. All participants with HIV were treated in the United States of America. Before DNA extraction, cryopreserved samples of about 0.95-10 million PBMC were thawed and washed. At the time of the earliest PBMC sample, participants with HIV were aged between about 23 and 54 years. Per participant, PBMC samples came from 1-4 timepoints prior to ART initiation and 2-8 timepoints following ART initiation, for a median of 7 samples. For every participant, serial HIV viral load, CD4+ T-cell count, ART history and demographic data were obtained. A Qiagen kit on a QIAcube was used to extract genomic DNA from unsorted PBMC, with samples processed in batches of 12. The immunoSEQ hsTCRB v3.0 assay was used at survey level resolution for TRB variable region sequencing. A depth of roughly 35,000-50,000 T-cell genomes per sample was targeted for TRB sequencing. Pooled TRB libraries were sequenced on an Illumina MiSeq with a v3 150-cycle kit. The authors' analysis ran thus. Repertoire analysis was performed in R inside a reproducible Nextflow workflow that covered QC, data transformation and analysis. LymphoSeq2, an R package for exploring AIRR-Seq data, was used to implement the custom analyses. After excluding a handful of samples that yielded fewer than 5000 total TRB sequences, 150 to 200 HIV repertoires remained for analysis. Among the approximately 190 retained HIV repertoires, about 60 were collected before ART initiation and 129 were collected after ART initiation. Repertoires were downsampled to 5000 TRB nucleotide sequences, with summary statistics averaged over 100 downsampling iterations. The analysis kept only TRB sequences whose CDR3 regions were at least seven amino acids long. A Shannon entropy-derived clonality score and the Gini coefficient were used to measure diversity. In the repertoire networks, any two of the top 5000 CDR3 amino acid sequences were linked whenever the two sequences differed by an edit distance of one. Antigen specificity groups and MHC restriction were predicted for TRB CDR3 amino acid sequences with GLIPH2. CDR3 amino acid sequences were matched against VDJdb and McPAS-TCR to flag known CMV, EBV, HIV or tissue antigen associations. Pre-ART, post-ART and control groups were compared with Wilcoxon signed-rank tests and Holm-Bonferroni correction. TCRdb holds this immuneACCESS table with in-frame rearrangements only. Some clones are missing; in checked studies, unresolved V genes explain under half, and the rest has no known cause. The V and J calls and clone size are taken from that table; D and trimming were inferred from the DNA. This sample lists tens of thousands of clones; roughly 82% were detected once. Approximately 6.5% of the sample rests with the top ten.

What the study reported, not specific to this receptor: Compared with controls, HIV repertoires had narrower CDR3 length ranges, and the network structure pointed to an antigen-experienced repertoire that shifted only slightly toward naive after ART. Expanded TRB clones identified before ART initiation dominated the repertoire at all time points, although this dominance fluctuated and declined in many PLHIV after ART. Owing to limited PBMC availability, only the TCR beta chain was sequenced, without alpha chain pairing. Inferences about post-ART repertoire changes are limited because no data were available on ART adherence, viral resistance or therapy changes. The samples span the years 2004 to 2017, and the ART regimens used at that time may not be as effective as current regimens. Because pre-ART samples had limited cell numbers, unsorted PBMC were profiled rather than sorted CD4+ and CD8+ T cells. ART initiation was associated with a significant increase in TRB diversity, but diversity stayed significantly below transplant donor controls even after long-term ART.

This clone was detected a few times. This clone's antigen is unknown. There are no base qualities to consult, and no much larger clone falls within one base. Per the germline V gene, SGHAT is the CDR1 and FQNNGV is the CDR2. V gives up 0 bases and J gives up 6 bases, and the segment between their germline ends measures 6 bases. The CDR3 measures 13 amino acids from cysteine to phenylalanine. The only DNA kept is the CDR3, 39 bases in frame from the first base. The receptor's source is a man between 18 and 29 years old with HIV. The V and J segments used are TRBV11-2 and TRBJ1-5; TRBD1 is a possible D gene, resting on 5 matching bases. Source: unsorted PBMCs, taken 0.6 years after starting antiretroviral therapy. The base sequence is TGTGCCAGCAGCTTAGATAGGGGTCAGCCCCAGCATTTT. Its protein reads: CASSLDRGQPQHF.